The 24 T cell receptor beta chains listed next were all sequenced from one sample in a study of CD8 T cells in Susac syndrome. Reverse transcription used 0.5 to 1 ug RNA and random hexamers. TCRdb re-called the immunoSEQ multiplex PCR reads with MiXCR, one entry per CDR3 protein. The sample lists hundreds of thousands of distinct CDR3 sequences, approximately 89% occurring once. Sequenced input: CD8+ T cells from PBMCs. Receptors were obtained from a human donor with multiple sclerosis.

The V and J genes are TRBV23-1 and TRBJ2-2; D unclear. TRBV23-1 is assigned to the ORF class and has an uncertain function. Trimming pared 7 bases from V and 1 base from J, leaving 13 bases between. The CDR3 runs 15 residues. The CDR3 sequence: CASTTLRRNTGELFF. CDR3 DNA sequence: TGCGCCAGCACTACCCTTCGACGGAACACCGGGGAGCTGTTTTTT.

This clonotype was detected once. The rearrangement joins TRBV12-3 or TRBV12-4 to TRBJ2-1; D is perhaps TRBD2 (8 bases). The V and J ends lost 6 bases and 8 bases respectively, with 17 bases between them. This CDR3 is 14 amino acids long. CDR3 residues: CASSPSGGGDEQFF. The CDR3 DNA is TGTGCCAGCAGCCCCTCGGGAGGGGGCGATGAGCAGTTCTTC.

This chain uses TRBV7-9 with TRBJ1-1, with 10 bases aligning to TRBD1. The V gene end was trimmed by 5 bases and the J gene end by 0 bases; junction bases not matched to a gene: 6. The CDR3 spans 16 residues. CDR1 is SEHNR, CDR2 FQNEAQ, per germline (reference sequence). The DNA of the CDR3 is TGTGCCAGCAGCCCTCGGGACAGGGGATTGAACACTGAAGCTTTCTTT. Translated: CASSPRDRGLNTEAFF. The full variable domain, completed using reference TRBV7-9 and TRBJ1-1, is DTGVSQNPRHKITKRGQNVTFRCDPISEHNRLYWYRQTLGQGPEFLTYFQNEAQLEKSRLLSDRFSAERPKGSFSTLEIQRTEQGDSAMYLCASSPRDRGLNTEAFFGQGTRLTVV.

This sequence joins TRBV14 and TRBJ1-1, with D hard to call. V was shortened by 4 bases and J by 0 bases, with 12 bases between the two germline ends. Germline assignment: CDR1 SGHDN and CDR2 FVKESK. CDR3 length: 15 amino acids. This CDR3 is CASSPRGRMNTEAFF. The CDR3 nucleotides read TGTGCCAGCAGCCCCCGAGGTCGTATGAACACTGAAGCTTTCTTT.

The V gene is TRBV2, the J gene TRBJ2-7, with 9 bases aligning to TRBD1. J was trimmed by 7 bases and V by 4 bases; bases with no gene match: 11. Looked up from germline, CDR1 is SNHLY and CDR2 is FYNNEI. CDR3 size: 15 residues. CDR3 nucleotides: TGTGCCAGCAGTGCTCCGAGGACAGGGGCGCGAGAGCAGTACTTC. Translation: CASSAPRTGAREQYF. The whole variable domain, remainder taken from reference TRBV2 and TRBJ2-7, is EPEVTQTPSHQVTQMGQEVILRCVPISNHLYFYWYRQILGQKVEFLVSFYNNEISEKSEIFDDQFSVERPDGSNFTLKIRSTKLEDSAMYFCASSAPRTGAREQYFGPGTRLTVT.

This sequence joins TRBV30 and TRBJ2-2; D uncertain. Germline loops: CDR1 GTSNPN, CDR2 SVGIG (reference sequence). Trimming shortened V by 0 bases and J by 4 bases, and 12 bases separated the two germline ends. This CDR3 region has 15 residues. CDR3 bases: TGTGCCTGGAGTGTACCAGGCAGTTCCACCGGGGAGCTGTTTTTT. Its protein is CAWSVPGSSTGELFF.

J is TRBJ1-2 and V is TRBV18; the D is unclear. This CDR3 contains 15 residues. Germline assignment: CDR1 KGHSH and CDR2 LQKENI. V was cut by 3 bases and J by 5 bases, with 16 bases left in between. CDR3 protein: CASSPSRGEGYGYTF. DNA for the CDR3: TGTGCCAGCTCACCCTCCCGGGGTGAGGGATATGGCTACACCTTC.

The genes are TRBV27 and TRBJ2-7, with D possibly TRBD2 on 7 matching bases. CDR3 length: 11 amino acids. The ends were cut back, 10 bases at V and 6 bases at J, with 13 bases in the middle. The germline V gene encodes CDR1 MNHEY and CDR2 SMNVEV (reference sequence). CDR3 protein: CATAGAGEQYF. The DNA for the CDR3 is TGTGCCACCGCGGGGGCCGGCGAGCAGTACTTC.

This sequence joins TRBV13 and TRBJ2-5; D not resolved. V was pared by 2 bases and J by 2 bases, with 6 bases between. From germline, CDR1 is PRHDT and CDR2 FYEKMQ (reference sequence). This CDR3 contains 13 residues. CDR3: CASSLLRQETQYF. DNA for the CDR3: TGTGCCAGCAGCTTATTGCGTCAAGAGACCCAGTACTTC.

The chain recombines TRBV7-9 with TRBJ2-3; TRBD2 aligns across 12 bases. This CDR3 contains 19 residues. Germline-derived CDR1 and CDR2 are SEHNR and FQNEAQ (reference sequence). Germline trimming cut 4 bases from V and 4 bases from J; bases unmatched to any gene: 15. This CDR3 reads CASSWNQGLAGIAADTQYF. The CDR3 nucleotides read TGTGCCAGCAGCTGGAATCAAGGACTAGCGGGGATAGCGGCAGATACGCAGTATTTT.

This sequence joins TRBV6-1 and TRBJ1-1; D gene uncertain. Trimming removed 8 bases from V and 1 base from J, with 23 bases in between. The length of the CDR3 is 17 residues. The germline V gene has CDR1 MNHNS and CDR2 SASEGT. CDR3 in amino acids: CASAWGDEIITNTEAFF. The CDR3, as DNA: TGTGCCAGCGCCTGGGGTGATGAGATTATCACGAACACTGAAGCTTTCTTT.

In this sample, this clonotype turned up a few times. The chain joins TRBV11-2 to TRBJ2-7; 7 bases are a match to TRBD1. J gave up 2 bases and V 5 bases, and 9 bases lay outside the gene matches. The length of the CDR3 is 15 residues. CDR1 is SGHAT and CDR2 is FQNNGV in the germline V gene. CDR3 region: CASSDPGQIAYEQYF. The DNA of the CDR3 is TGTGCCAGCAGCGACCCGGGACAGATCGCCTACGAGCAGTACTTC.

The V and J genes are TRBV5-1 and TRBJ1-1; a possible D gene is TRBD1 (5 bases). Germline V gene lookup returns CDR1 SGHRS and CDR2 YFSETQ. This CDR3 is built from 15 residues. The ends were cut back, 5 bases at V and 7 bases at J, with 21 bases in the middle. The CDR3 DNA sequence: TGCGCCAGCAGGGACCTTCGCCAGGGAGGGAATGAAGCTTTCTTT. It translates to CASRDLRQGGNEAFF.

This rearrangement joins TRBV2 to TRBJ2-2; D is undetermined. The germline V gene encodes CDR1 SNHLY and CDR2 FYNNEI. V was trimmed by 2 bases and J by 4 bases, leaving 11 bases between them. This CDR3 comprises 15 residues. CDR3 bases: TGTGCCAGCAGTGAAACACAGCCAGCCACCGGGGAGCTGTTTTTT. Translated, it gives CASSETQPATGELFF.

The CDR3 is CASSPRDRGSRNEQFF. The CDR3, as DNA: TGTGCCAGCAGCCCCCGGGACAGGGGGTCGAGAAATGAGCAGTTCTTC. The V gene is TRBV11-2, the J gene TRBJ2-1; TRBD1 agrees at 11 bases. The CDR3 contains 16 residues. Unmatched junction bases numbered 10, after V lost 5 bases and J lost 7 bases. Germline values: CDR1 SGHAT, CDR2 FQNNGV.

V usage is TRBV12-3 or TRBV12-4 and J usage is TRBJ1-5; possible D gene TRBD1, 5 bases. V lost 5 bases and J lost 6, with 11 bases in between. The CDR3 is 13 amino acids. The CDR3 loop is CASSGGRPQPQHF. The DNA of the CDR3 is TGTGCCAGCAGTGGGGGACGCCCTCAGCCCCAGCATTTT.

This clonotype has only one observation. CDR3 sequence: CASSQEYDAGVMNTEAFF. The CDR3 DNA is TGCGCCAGCAGCCAAGAATACGATGCCGGGGTCATGAACACTGAAGCTTTCTTT. The V call is TRBV4-1, the J call TRBJ1-1, with D unclear. The CDR3 loop spans 18 amino acids. From germline, CDR1 is MGHRA and CDR2 YSYEKL. Trimming stripped 0 bases from V and 0 bases from J, with 17 bases between.

The chain carries TRBV7-9 and TRBJ1-1, with D tentatively TRBD1 (5 bases). The germline gives CDR1 SEHNR, CDR2 FQNEAQ (reference sequence). The CDR3 is 13 residues long. V lost 3 bases, J lost 7 bases, and 12 bases lay in between. The CDR3: CASSLSWDLEAFF. CDR3 nucleotides: TGTGCCAGCAGCTTGAGTTGGGACCTTGAAGCTTTCTTT.

The rearrangement joins TRBV7-9 to TRBJ2-1, with TRBD2 matching 11 bases. V lost 5 bases and J lost 3; bases outside the gene matches: 6. Germline V gene sequence: CDR1 SEHNR, CDR2 FQNEAQ (reference sequence). The CDR3 consists of 16 residues. The CDR3 coding sequence is TGTGCCAGCAGCCGCTCGACTAGCGGGATCTACAATGAGCAGTTCTTC. It codes for CASSRSTSGIYNEQFF.

This chain joins TRBV6-6 and TRBJ1-2, with D hard to call. V shed 2 bases and J shed 3 bases, with 7 bases lying between them. The CDR3 runs to 13 residues. Germline lookup yields CDR1 MNHNY and CDR2 SVGAGI (reference sequence). For the CDR3, the DNA is TGTGCCAGCAGTTACGTGAGGGACTATGGCTACACCTTC. Translation: CASSYVRDYGYTF.

The chain is built from TRBV28 and TRBJ1-4; D may be TRBD1 (5 bases). CDR1 is MDHEN and CDR2 is SYDVKM in the germline V gene. The CDR3 extends over 11 amino acids. V lost 6 bases, J lost 6 bases, and 5 bases lay in between. CDR3 nucleotides: TGTGCCAGCAGAGGGGATGAAAAACTGTTTTTT. Protein product: CASRGDEKLFF.

This chain joins TRBV28 and TRBJ1-5; D not certain. Trimming cost V 0 bases and J 0 bases, with 6 bases left between them. CDR3 length: 15 residues. Germline-derived CDR1 and CDR2 are MDHEN and SYDVKM. CDR3 coding DNA: TGTGCCAGCAGTTTATGGCGGAATAGCAATCAGCCCCAGCATTTT. Translated: CASSLWRNSNQPQHF.

This chain uses TRBV4-1 with TRBJ2-5; D is perhaps TRBD1 or TRBD2 (5 bases each). CDR1 and CDR2 (germline): MGHRA, YSYEKL. Trimming removed 1 base from V and 6 bases from J, with 9 bases in between. The CDR3 is 13 residues long. The CDR3 loop reads CASSQGGWKTQYF. CDR3 bases: TGCGCCAGCAGCCAAGGGGGGTGGAAGACCCAGTACTTC.

This chain joins TRBV20-1 and TRBJ1-1, with a possible D match to TRBD1 (6 bases). V was shortened by 3 bases and J by 5 bases, with 16 bases between the two germline ends. This CDR3 contains 14 residues. The germline V gene encodes CDR1 DFQATT and CDR2 SNEGSKA (reference sequence). The CDR3 sequence: CSARMQGPSTEAFF. The DNA of the CDR3 is TGCAGTGCTAGGATGCAGGGGCCCAGTACTGAAGCTTTCTTT.